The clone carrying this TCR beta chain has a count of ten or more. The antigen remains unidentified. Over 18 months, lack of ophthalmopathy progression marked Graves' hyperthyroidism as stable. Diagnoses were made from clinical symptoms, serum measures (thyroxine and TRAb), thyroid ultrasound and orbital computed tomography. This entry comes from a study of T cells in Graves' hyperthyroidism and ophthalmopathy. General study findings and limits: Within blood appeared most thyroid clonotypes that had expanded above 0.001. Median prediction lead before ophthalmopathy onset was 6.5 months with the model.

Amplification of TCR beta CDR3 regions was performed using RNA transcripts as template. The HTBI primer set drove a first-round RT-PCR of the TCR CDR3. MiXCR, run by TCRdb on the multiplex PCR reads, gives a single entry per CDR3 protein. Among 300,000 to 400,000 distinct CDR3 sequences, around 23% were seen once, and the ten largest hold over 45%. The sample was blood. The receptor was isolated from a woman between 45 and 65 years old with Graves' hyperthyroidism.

Here the CDR3 reads CSASDKGTGHGYTF. The DNA for the CDR3 is TGCAGTGCCTCAGACAAGGGGACAGGGCATGGCTACACCTTC. The V gene is TRBV20-1, the J gene TRBJ1-2, with 9 bases fitting TRBD1. Germline CDR1 is DFQATT and CDR2 is SNEGSKA (reference sequence). This CDR3 has 14 residues. V dropped 6 bases and J dropped 6; count of bases not matched to a gene: 11.